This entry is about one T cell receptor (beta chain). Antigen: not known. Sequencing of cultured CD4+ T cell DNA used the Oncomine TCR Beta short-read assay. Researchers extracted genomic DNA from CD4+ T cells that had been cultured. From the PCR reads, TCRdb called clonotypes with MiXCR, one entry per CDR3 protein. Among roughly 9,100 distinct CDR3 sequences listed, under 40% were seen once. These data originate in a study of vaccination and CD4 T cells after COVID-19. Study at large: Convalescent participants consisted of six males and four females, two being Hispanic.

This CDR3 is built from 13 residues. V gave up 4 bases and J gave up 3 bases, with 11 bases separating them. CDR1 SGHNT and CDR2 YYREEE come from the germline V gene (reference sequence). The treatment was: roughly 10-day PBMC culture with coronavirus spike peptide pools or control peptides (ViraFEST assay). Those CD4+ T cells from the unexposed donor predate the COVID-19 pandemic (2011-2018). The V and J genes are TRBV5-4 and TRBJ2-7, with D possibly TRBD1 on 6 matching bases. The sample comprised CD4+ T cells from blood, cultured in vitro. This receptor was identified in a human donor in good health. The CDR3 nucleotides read TGTGCCAGCAGCGAGACAGGCATCTACGAGCAGTACTTC. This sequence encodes CASSETGIYEQYF. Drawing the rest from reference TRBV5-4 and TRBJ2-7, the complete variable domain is ETGVTQSPTHLIKTRGQQVTLRCSSQSGHNTVSWYQQALGQGPQFIFQYYREEENGRGNFPPRFSGLQFPNYSSELNVNALELDDSALYLCASSETGIYEQYFGPGTRLTVT.